A single T cell receptor beta chain is shown here with its context. Its specific antigen is unknown. No much larger clonotype is one base removed from it; base qualities were not supplied. The run used an Illumina NovaSeq 6000. Using 5'RACE with constant-segment primers, TCRalpha and TCRbeta cDNA libraries were constructed, with sample barcodes and unique molecular identifiers added in the process. RNA was extracted from every sample with Trizol reagent. Library amplification was performed in two PCR steps, and a second sample barcode and Illumina TruSeq adapters were introduced in the second step. Sequencing of libraries was performed on an Illumina NovaSeq with 2 x 150 bp paired-end reads. As for the authors' bioinformatics: Reads were demultiplexed and collapsed into UMI-guided consensus sequences with migec v1.2.7. Using mixcr v2.1.11, the UMI consensuses were aligned to TRA and TRB V and J templates and assembled into clonotypes. Clonotypes were classified as expanded or contracted when called significant by both edgeR and NoisET, with noise models trained on biological replicates. For edgeR calls, the cutoffs were a false discovery rate-adjusted p below 0.01 and a log2 fold-change threshold of 1. PCA with hierarchical clustering of max-normalized trajectories of the 1000 most abundant clonotypes was used as exploratory dynamics analysis. Separately sequenced CD4+ and CD8+ repertoires were used to assign the CD4 or CD8 phenotype of responding clones. The public reads were reanalyzed by TCRdb: fastp trimming at Q25, MiXCR alignment, in-frame beta chains only. Entries are consolidated by CDR3 protein sequence, retaining the most common genes and DNA. These V and J calls rely on TCRdb rather than the paper's analysis. The sample profile shows 190,000 or so distinct CDR3 sequences; over 9.5% of them were found once. Of the sample, approximately 3% is held by the ten largest clones.

The junction carries 11 bases between V and J, which are trimmed by 2 bases and 4 bases respectively. From a lookup of the germline V gene, CDR1 and CDR2 are WSHSY and SAAADI. From the cysteine through the phenylalanine, the CDR3 covers 14 amino acids. CDR3 DNA is the only sequence kept; it has 42 bases, read in frame from the first base. The sample originates from a study of T-cell memory formation after mild COVID-19 (dated by TCRdb to 2020 to 2022). Looking at the study overall: TCR sequence clusters from the two donors were found to be largely donor specific. T-cell clones expanding and contracting after mild COVID-19 in a couple of donors were tracked by longitudinal TCRalpha and TCRbeta repertoire sequencing. Two young, previously healthy adult volunteers made up the cohort, one male and one female.

What the research found in general, with its limitations: Clones that contracted from day 15 to 85 showed balanced CD4/CD8 phenotypes, whereas a second wave of clones that expanded from day 15 to 37 leaned towards CD4+. SARS-CoV-2 specificity was not confirmed for the second-wave clones peaking on day 37. Contracting CD4+ clones were found mainly in CM and EM memory subsets, while CD8+ clones were enriched in EMRA. The study included only two mild cases, and larger cohorts that include severe cases with pre-infection samples were judged to be necessary. Some responding clones were found in pre-infection memory, which suggests that pre-existing cross-reactive memory T cells took part in the SARS-CoV-2 response.

Ficoll-Paque density gradient centrifugation was used to isolate PBMCs. Input material: PBMCs or a T cell subset sorted from them (not recorded which). The sequence joins TRBV10-2 to TRBJ1-1; the best D guess is TRBD1, with 5 bases matching. This clonotype originated in a young man who had mild COVID-19 (a few samples of this study predate the infection). The sample titles of this study are shuffled in the database, so cell type and time point are left out; the donor was told from shared clones. CDR3 reads: CASSEQGMGTEAFF. Here is the DNA: TGCGCCAGCAGTGAGCAGGGCATGGGCACTGAAGCTTTCTTT.